This T cell receptor (beta chain) is drawn from a study of cytomegalovirus exposure and HLA in healthy donors. On the study more broadly: In a later analysis, it was reported that the 120 or so validation repertoires had been produced on the same platform as the 700 or so repertoires belonging to the first cohort. Findings and limits, study-wide: The study found most TCR sequences rare, yet found some public TCRs in many donors. Reportedly, cytomegalovirus status was diagnosed with high sensitivity and specificity.

The table came from immunoSEQ multiplex PCR; TCRdb's copy has only in-frame clones and leaves some out. The table shows under 200,000 clones, with around 96% occurring only once. CDR1 is MNHEY and CDR2 is SMNVEV in the germline V gene (reference sequence). The V and J ends lost 6 bases and 4 bases, in that order; junction bases with no gene match: 4. The CDR3 has 13 amino acids. This clone is a singleton in its sample. Its antigen is undetermined. Separate from the roughly 700-subject first cohort, the 120-subject validation cohort was the one that the donors belonged to. The source of this sequence is a woman aged 18-29 years in good health and CMV-seronegative. The chain carries TRBV27 and TRBJ2-7, with TRBD2 matching over 9 bases. Sample: PBMCs. CDR3 DNA: TGTGCCAGCAGGACAGCGGGGGGATACGAGCAGTACTTC. It yields the protein CASRTAGGYEQYF.